This T cell receptor (beta chain) was sequenced for a study of shared clonotypes between healthy human individuals. V was trimmed by 10 bases and J by 6 bases, leaving 18 bases between them. CDR1 ENHRY and CDR2 SYGVKD come from the germline V gene. The CDR3 loop spans 14 amino acids. On this clone itself: The target antigen is unknown.

About 30,000 T cell genomes (about 0.2 ug DNA) went into each sorted-subset replicate. Assay used: immunoSEQ multiplex PCR; TCRdb lists only in-frame clones, some missing. The table lists more than 2,000,000 clones, about 92% of them singletons. Study findings and constraints: Sequencing depth was predicted to influence how clonotypes are shared among donors.

Sequenced input: naive CD4+ T cells from PBMCs. Subset indicated: CD45RA+ positively selected. The chain recombines TRBV10-3 with TRBJ2-2; the D gene could be TRBD1 or TRBD2 (5 bases each). The receptor's source is a man between 18 and 29 years old in good health. Some clones in this sample may be carry-over from other donors' samples. CDR3 in DNA: TGTGCCACGAGTCGGGACCCACTCGCCGGGGAGCTGTTTTTT. Protein: CATSRDPLAGELFF.